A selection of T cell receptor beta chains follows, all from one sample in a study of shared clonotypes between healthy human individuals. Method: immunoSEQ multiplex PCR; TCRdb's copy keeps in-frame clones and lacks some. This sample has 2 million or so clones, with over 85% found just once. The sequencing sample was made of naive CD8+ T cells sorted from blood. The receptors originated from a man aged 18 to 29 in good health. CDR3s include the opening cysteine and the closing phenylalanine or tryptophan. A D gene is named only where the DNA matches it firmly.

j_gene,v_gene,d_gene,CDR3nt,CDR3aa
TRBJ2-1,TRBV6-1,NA,TGTGCCAGCAGCGTCCTGGGGAGCGGCTACAATGAGCAGTTCTTC,CASSVLGSGYNEQFF
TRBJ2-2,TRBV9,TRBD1,TGTGCCAGCAGCTCCTGGACAGGGGACACCGGGGAGCTGTTTTTT,CASSSWTGDTGELFF
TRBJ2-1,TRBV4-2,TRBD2,TGTGCCAGCAGCCAAGCTCCCAGCGGGGGGGTTATTGAGCAGTTCTTC,CASSQAPSGGVIEQFF
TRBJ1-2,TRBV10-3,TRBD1,TGTGCCATCAGTGACCCGCCGACAGGGAGCAACTATGGCTACACCTTC,CAISDPPTGSNYGYTF
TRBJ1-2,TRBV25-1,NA,TGTGCCAGCAGCTATAGGAAGGAGGGGGGCTTACCGGACTATGGCTACACCTTC,CASSYRKEGGLPDYGYTF
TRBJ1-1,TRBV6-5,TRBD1,TGTGCCAGCAGTTACGGGACAGGGTTCCTCACTGAAGCTTTCTTT,CASSYGTGFLTEAFF
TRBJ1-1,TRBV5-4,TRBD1,TGTGCCAGCAGCTTCTCACATCAGGGGGGCACTGAAGCTTTCTTT,CASSFSHQGGTEAFF
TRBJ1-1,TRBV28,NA,TGTGCCAGCAGTTTGAAACAGGGACCGAACACTGAAGCTTTCTTT,CASSLKQGPNTEAFF
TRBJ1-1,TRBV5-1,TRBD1,TGCGCCAGCAGTTTTACAGGGGAGAACACTGAAGCTTTCTTT,CASSFTGENTEAFF
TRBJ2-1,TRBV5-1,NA,TGCGCCAGCAGCTTGGCCGAGGGATTCTACAATGAGCAGTTCTTC,CASSLAEGFYNEQFF
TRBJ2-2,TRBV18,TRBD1,TGTGCCAGCTCAAGGGACAGGGGGACCGGGGAGCTGTTTTTT,CASSRDRGTGELFF
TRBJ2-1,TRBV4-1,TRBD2,TGCGCCAGCAGCCAGCTACTAGCGGGAGGGGACAATGAGCAGTTCTTC,CASSQLLAGGDNEQFF
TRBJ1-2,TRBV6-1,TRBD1,TGTGCCAGCAGTGAAACTTATTCAGACAGGGCCAATTCGACCTTC,CASSETYSDRANSTF
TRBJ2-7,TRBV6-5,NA,TGTGCCAGCAGTTACACTGGGAGCTCCTACGAGCAGTACTTC,CASSYTGSSYEQYF
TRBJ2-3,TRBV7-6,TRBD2,TGTGCCAGCAGCCGGGGGGGGCAGAGCCACACAGATACGCAGTATTTT,CASSRGGQSHTDTQYF